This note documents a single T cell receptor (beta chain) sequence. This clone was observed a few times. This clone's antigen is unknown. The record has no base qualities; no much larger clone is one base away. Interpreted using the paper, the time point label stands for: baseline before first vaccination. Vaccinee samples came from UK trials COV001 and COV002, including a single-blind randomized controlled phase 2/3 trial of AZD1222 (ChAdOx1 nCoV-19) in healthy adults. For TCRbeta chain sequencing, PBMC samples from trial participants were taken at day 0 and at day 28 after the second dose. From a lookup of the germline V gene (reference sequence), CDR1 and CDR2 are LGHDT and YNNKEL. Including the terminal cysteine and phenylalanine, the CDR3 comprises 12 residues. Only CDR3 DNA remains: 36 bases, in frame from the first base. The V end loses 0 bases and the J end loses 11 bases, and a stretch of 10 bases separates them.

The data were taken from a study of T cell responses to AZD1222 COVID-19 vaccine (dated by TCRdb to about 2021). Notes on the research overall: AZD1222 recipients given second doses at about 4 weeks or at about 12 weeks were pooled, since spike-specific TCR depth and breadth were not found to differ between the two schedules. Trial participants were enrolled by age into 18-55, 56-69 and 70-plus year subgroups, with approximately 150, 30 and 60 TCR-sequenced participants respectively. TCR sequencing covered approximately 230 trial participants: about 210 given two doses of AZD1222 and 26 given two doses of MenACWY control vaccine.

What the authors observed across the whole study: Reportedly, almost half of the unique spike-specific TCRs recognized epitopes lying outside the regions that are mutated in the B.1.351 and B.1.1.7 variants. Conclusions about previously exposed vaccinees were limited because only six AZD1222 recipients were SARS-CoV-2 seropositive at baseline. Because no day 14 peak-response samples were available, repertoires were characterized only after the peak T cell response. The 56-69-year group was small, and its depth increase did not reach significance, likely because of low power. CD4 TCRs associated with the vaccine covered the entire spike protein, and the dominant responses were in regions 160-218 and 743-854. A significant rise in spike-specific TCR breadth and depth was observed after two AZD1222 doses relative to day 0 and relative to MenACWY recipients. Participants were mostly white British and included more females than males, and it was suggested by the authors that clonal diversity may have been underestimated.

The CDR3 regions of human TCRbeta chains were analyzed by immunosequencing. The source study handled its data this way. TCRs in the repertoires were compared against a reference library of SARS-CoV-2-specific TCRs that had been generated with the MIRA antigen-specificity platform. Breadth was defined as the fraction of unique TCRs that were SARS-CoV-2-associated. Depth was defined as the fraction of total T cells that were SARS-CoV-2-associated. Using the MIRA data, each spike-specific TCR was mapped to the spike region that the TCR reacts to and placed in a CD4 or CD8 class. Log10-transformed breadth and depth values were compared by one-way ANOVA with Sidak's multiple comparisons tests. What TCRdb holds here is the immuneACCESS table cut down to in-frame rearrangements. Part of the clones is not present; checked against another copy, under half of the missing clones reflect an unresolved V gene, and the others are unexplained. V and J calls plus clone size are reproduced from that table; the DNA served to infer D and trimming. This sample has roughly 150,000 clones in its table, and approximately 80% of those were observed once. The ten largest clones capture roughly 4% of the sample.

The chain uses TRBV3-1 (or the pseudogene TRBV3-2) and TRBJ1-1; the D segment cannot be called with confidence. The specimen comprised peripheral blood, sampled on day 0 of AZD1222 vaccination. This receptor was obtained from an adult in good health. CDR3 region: CASSQEKTGAFF. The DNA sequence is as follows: TGTGCCAGCAGCCAAGAAAAAACGGGTGCTTTCTTT.